This T cell receptor (beta chain) is drawn from a study of T cell responses to AZD1222 COVID-19 vaccine. Study in general: Both about-4-week and about-12-week second-dose recipients were combined.

V was clipped by 6 bases and J by 7 bases; unmatched bases: 5. This CDR3 spans 14 amino acids. CDR1 is ENHRY and CDR2 is SYGVKD in the germline V gene. Study outcomes and limitations: Clonal diversity may have been underestimated, and the donors were mostly white British, with more females than males. Among AZD1222 vaccinees, only 5 or 6 were seropositive at baseline. Following two doses of AZD1222, Spike-specific TCR breadth and depth rose.

For this clone: Its specificity is unknown.

TCRdb keeps only in-frame clones here, not all; method: immunoSEQ multiplex PCR. The repertoire holds over 140,000 clones, with roughly 92% as singletons. V and J are TRBV10-3 and TRBJ2-2, with TRBD1 identical over 10 bases. The source of this sequence is an adult in good health. Sequenced material: peripheral blood, taken on day 0 of AZD1222 vaccination. The CDR3 loop reads CAIRGQGGFGELFF. In DNA, the CDR3 is TGTGCCATCAGAGGACAGGGGGGTTTCGGGGAGCTGTTTTTT.